The T cell receptor beta chain under discussion was sequenced for a study of identical twins. From the 5' RACE reads, TCRdb called clonotypes with MiXCR, one entry per CDR3 protein. The sample records under 250,000 distinct CDR3 sequences, around a tenth being singletons. Study-wide findings and caveats: Modeled out-of-frame TCR alpha sharing in monozygotic twins fell below observed levels. Rather than following the same donors, the conclusions depended on cross-sectional statistical analysis. Beta out-of-frame twin sharing showed a weaker excess.

Only healthy Caucasians were included as donors. The table lists this clonotype with many counts. Antigen specificity is unknown. V shed 6 bases and J 3 bases; nucleotides not matched to a gene: 6. CDR1 is ENHRY and CDR2 is SYGVKD in the germline V gene. The CDR3 loop spans 14 amino acids. The sequence was obtained from a woman between 18 and 29 years old in good health. V gene TRBV10-3 combines with J gene TRBJ2-3, with 7 bases that match TRBD1. The sample comprised memory (CD45RO+) T cells sorted from blood. CDR3 residues: CAISSGQLTDTQYF. CDR3 nucleotide sequence: TGTGCCATCAGCTCGGGACAGTTGACAGATACGCAGTATTTT.